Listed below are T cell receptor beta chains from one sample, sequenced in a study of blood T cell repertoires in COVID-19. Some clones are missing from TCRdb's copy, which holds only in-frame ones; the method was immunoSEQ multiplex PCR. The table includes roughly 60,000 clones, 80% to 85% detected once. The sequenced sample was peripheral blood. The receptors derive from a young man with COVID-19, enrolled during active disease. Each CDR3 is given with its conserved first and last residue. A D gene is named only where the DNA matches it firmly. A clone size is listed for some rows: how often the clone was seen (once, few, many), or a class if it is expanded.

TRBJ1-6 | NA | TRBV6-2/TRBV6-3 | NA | TGTGCCAGCAGTTACTCCCGGGACTTCTCACCCCTCCACTTT | CASSYSRDFSPLHF
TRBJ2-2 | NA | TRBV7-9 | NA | TGTGCCAGCAGCCCCGGGAGTCTCGGGGAGCTGTTTTTT | CASSPGSLGELFF
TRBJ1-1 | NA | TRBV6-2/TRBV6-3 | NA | TGTGCCAGCAGCCCCCTCGGGGGGGCCTGGATGAACACTGAAGCTTTCTTT | CASSPLGGAWMNTEAFF
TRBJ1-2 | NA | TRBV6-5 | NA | TGTGCCAGCAGTTACTCAGAGACAGCTAACTATGGCTACACCTTC | CASSYSETANYGYTF
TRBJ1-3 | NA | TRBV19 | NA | TGTGCCAGTAGTATGACCTGGGGCAGCGGAAACACCATATATTTT | CASSMTWGSGNTIYF
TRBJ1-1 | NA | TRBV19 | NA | TGTGCCAGTAGTTTTAACAGGGATTCGGTAGCTTTCTTT | CASSFNRDSVAFF
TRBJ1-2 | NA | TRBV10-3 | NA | TGTGCCATCAGTGAACCCGACAGTCCCCTGCGCGGCTACACCTTC | CAISEPDSPLRGYTF
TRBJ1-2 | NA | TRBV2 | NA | TGTGCCAGCAGTGAAGATTATATGGGACTTCTCTATGGCTACACCTTC | CASSEDYMGLLYGYTF
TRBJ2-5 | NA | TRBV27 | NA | TGTGCCAGCTGTCCAATGGGGGAGGCTGGCGAGACCCAGTACTTC | CASCPMGEAGETQYF
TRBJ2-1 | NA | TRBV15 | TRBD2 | TGTGCCACCAGCATGGCGGGAGGCTACAATGAGCAGTTCTTC | CATSMAGGYNEQFF
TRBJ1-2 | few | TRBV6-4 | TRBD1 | TGTGCCAGCAGCTCGTATAATTTACTCCGGGACAGGGGGGCTAGCTACACCTTC | CASSSYNLLRDRGASYTF
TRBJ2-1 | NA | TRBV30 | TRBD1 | TGTGCCTGGAGGGGGACAGACAATGAGCAGTTCTTC | CAWRGTDNEQFF
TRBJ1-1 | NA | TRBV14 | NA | TGTGCCAGCAGCCCGGGGGGGGTCCGAGCTTTCTTT | CASSPGGVRAFF
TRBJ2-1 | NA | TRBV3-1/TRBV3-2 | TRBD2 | TGTGCCAGCAGTCGGGGACTAGCGGGGAATGAGCAGTTCTTC | CASSRGLAGNEQFF
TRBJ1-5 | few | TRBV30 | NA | TGTGCCTGGAGTGTCGGGGGCAATCAGCCCCAGCATTTT | CAWSVGGNQPQHF
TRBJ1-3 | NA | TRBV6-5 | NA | TGTGCCAGCGGGCTAGGGGATAGCTCTGGAAACACCATATATTTT | CASGLGDSSGNTIYF
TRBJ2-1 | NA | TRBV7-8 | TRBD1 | TGTGCCAGCAGCGCCATTACAGGGGGAAGCTACAATGAGCAGTTCTTC | CASSAITGGSYNEQFF
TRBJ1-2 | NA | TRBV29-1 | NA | TGCAGCGTACCGGACAGCCGCTCTTTGGGCTACACCTTC | CSVPDSRSLGYTF
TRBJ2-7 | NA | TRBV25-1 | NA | TGTGCCAGCAGTGAATTCCTCTCCTACGAGCAGTACTTC | CASSEFLSYEQYF
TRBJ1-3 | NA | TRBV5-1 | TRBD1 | TGCGCCAGCAGCCGCGGACAGGGCAGGAACACCATATATTTT | CASSRGQGRNTIYF
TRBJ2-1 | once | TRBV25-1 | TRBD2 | TGTGCCAGCAGTGAATTGTCGCGGGGGGGCAATGAGCAGTTCTTC | CASSELSRGGNEQFF
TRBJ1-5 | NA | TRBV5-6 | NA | TGTGCCAGCAGCTTCTCACTGGGAGGCAATCAGCCCCAGCATTTT | CASSFSLGGNQPQHF
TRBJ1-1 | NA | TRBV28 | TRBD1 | TGTGCCAGCAGTCTATTTCAGGGGGACACTGAAGCTTTCTTT | CASSLFQGDTEAFF
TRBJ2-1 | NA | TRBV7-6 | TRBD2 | TGTGCCAGCAGTTATAGCGGGAGGGCCAGTGAGCAGTTCTTC | CASSYSGRASEQFF
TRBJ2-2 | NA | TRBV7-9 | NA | TGTGCCAGCAGTCCCCCGTGGGTAGGAGATCCGAACACCGGGGAGCTGTTTTTT | CASSPPWVGDPNTGELFF
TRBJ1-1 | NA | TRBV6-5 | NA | TGTGCCAGCAGTTACTCGGTAACAGACCAAGAAGCTTTCTTT | CASSYSVTDQEAFF
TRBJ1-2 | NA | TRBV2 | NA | TGTGCCAGCAGTGAAGCTACGTCGGCGGGCACCTTC | CASSEATSAGTF
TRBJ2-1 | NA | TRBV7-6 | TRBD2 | TGTGCCAGCAGCCGCGGGACTAGCGCCTACAATGAGCAGTTCTTC | CASSRGTSAYNEQFF
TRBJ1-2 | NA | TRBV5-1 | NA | TGCGCCAGCAGCTTGGGAGTCGAAAGCTACACCTTC | CASSLGVESYTF
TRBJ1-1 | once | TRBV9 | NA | TGTGCCAGCAGCCTGGACAGCGGTGCCACTGAAGCTTTCTTT | CASSLDSGATEAFF
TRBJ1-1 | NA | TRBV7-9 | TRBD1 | TGTGCCAGCAGCACACAGACAGGGGGAGTTTCTGAAGCTTTCTTT | CASSTQTGGVSEAFF
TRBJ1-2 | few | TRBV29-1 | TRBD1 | TGCAGCGTTGGATCGGACAGGATTCTTAACTATGGCTACACCTTC | CSVGSDRILNYGYTF
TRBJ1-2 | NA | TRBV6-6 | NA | TGTGCCAGCAGCTCGCAGGAGGATGGCTACACCTTC | CASSSQEDGYTF
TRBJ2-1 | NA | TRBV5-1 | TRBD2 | TGCGCCAGCAGCGCGGGACTAGCGTACAATGAGCAGTTCTTC | CASSAGLAYNEQFF
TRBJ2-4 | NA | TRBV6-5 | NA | TGTGCCAGCAGCAGGGTTAGTACGAACATTCAGTACTTC | CASSRVSTNIQYF